A selection of T cell receptor beta chains follows, all from one sample in a study of blood T cells in healthy people across ages. MiXCR, applied by TCRdb to the 5' RACE reads, yields one record per CDR3 protein. The sample gives about 680,000 distinct CDR3 sequences, 49% of which show up once; approximately 32% is in the top ten. Sequencing was performed on blood. Receptor source: a woman aged 60-75 years in good health. The CDR3 runs from the conserved cysteine through the conserved F or W. D genes are given only for firm matches. A clone size is listed for some rows: how often the clone was seen (once, few, many), or a class if it is expanded.

clone_size	j_call	cdr3_length	v_call	d_call	cdr3_nt	cdr3_aa
NA	TRBJ2-1	15	TRBV5-1	NA	TGCGCCAGCAGCTCTAATCTCCCCTCCTACAATGAGCAGTTCTTC	CASSSNLPSYNEQFF
few	TRBJ2-5	16	TRBV6-2/TRBV6-3	NA	TGTGCCAGCAGTACCTACAGGGCCTTTCAACAAGAGACCCAGTACTTC	CASSTYRAFQQETQYF
NA	TRBJ2-5	15	TRBV28	TRBD1	TGTGCCAGCAGCATACTCACAGGGGGCAGAGAGACCCAGTACTTC	CASSILTGGRETQYF
NA	TRBJ2-7	15	TRBV5-1	TRBD2	TGCGCCAGCAGCCCCGGTCTAGCGGGAGATGGCGAGCAGTACTTC	CASSPGLAGDGEQYF
NA	TRBJ2-7	14	TRBV29-1	TRBD2	TGCAGCGTTGAACAGGGGACTAGCGGCAATGAGCAGTACTTC	CSVEQGTSGNEQYF
NA	TRBJ2-2	13	TRBV20-1	NA	TGCAGTGCTAGGAACAGGAACACCGGGGAGCTGTTTTTT	CSARNRNTGELFF
NA	TRBJ2-3	14	TRBV12-3/TRBV12-4	TRBD1	TGTGCCAGCAGGGGACAGGGAGGAACAGATACGCAGTATTTT	CASRGQGGTDTQYF
NA	TRBJ2-7	13	TRBV9	TRBD1	TGTGCCAGCAGCCTCATGGACAGGGACGAGCAGTACTTC	CASSLMDRDEQYF
NA	TRBJ2-7	14	TRBV28	TRBD1	TGTGCCAGCAGTGTTTTAGGGGGCGGCTACGAGCAGTACTTC	CASSVLGGGYEQYF
NA	TRBJ2-4	14	TRBV6-1	NA	TGTGCCAGCAGTGAACCCGGGGTGGCAAACATTCAGTACTTC	CASSEPGVANIQYF
NA	TRBJ2-3	14	TRBV19	NA	TGTGCCAGTAGTAGCAGTGGGGGAGTGAGTACGCAGTATTTT	CASSSSGGVSTQYF
once	TRBJ1-6	16	TRBV25-1	NA	TGTGCCAGCAGTGAATCACTTGGGAATTATAATTCACCCCTCCACTTT	CASSESLGNYNSPLHF
few	TRBJ2-5	14	TRBV7-9	NA	TGTGCCAGCAGCCCACCCCAGGGGCTGGAGACCCAGTACTTC	CASSPPQGLETQYF
few	TRBJ2-5	16	TRBV5-6	TRBD1	TGTGCCAGCAGCTTGCCGGGACAGGTATGGGGAGAGACCCAGTACTTC	CASSLPGQVWGETQYF
NA	TRBJ2-7	12	TRBV29-1	NA	TGCAGCGTTGACGAGGTTTCGGGCGAGCAGTACTTC	CSVDEVSGEQYF
NA	TRBJ2-2	15	TRBV9	NA	TGTGCCAGCAGCGGGGCAGCGGGGAACACCGGGGAGCTGTTTTTT	CASSGAAGNTGELFF
NA	TRBJ2-7	13	TRBV6-6	NA	TGTGCCAGCAGTTTGGGGGGCTACAATGAGCAGTACTTC	CASSLGGYNEQYF
NA	TRBJ2-3	17	TRBV4-2	NA	TGTGCCAGCAGCCAAGCCCAGAGGGGGGCCGGCACAGATGCGCAGTATTTT	CASSQAQRGAGTDAQYF
NA	TRBJ1-1	13	TRBV29-1	NA	TGCAGCGTTGAAGTGGGATTTGTCACTGAAGCTTTCTTT	CSVEVGFVTEAFF
NA	TRBJ2-5	16	TRBV14	NA	TGTGCCAGCAGCCAAGAAGGTCTTCCGGGTTGGGAGACCCAGTACTTC	CASSQEGLPGWETQYF
NA	TRBJ2-1	17	TRBV28	NA	TGTGCCAGCAGTCCATCAAGCGGGCCGCATCCCTACAATGAGCAGTTCTTC	CASSPSSGPHPYNEQFF
NA	TRBJ2-1	13	TRBV12-3/TRBV12-4	NA	TGTGCCAGCGACCCGGGGGCCTTCAATGAGCAGTTCTTC	CASDPGAFNEQFF
once	TRBJ2-5	12	TRBV10-3	NA	TGTGCCAGTGGGCCTCGCGGGGATGAGCAGTACTTC	CASGPRGDEQYF
NA	TRBJ2-3	18	TRBV28	TRBD2	TGTGCCAGCAGTTATGGGGTCCTAGCGGGAGGGCATACAGATACGCAGTATTTT	CASSYGVLAGGHTDTQYF
NA	TRBJ1-1	13	TRBV7-3	TRBD1	TGTGCCAGCAGCGCCGGACAGGGGATTGAAGCTTTCTTT	CASSAGQGIEAFF
NA	TRBJ2-1	17	TRBV7-2	NA	TGTGCCAGCAGCTTACCCGACACAGGGATTCAGTACAATGAGCAGTTCTTC	CASSLPDTGIQYNEQFF
few	TRBJ2-4	14	TRBV28	NA	TGTGCCAGCACCCCCCTGGGGAGTTGGGACATTCAGTACTTC	CASTPLGSWDIQYF
NA	TRBJ2-5	13	TRBV7-3	NA	TGTGCCAGCAGCCCGCAGTACGAAGAGACCCAGTACTTC	CASSPQYEETQYF
few	TRBJ2-5	14	TRBV20-1	TRBD2	TGCAGTGCCCCAGAGGCGGGAGAAGGAGAGACCCAGTACTTC	CSAPEAGEGETQYF
few	TRBJ1-6	16	TRBV5-1	NA	TGCGCCAGCAGCTCCCAGGGGAGCTCCTATAATTCACCCCTCCACTTT	CASSSQGSSYNSPLHF
NA	TRBJ2-3	15	TRBV4-3	NA	TGCGCCAGCAGCCAAGATGGACTGGTAGGGGATACGCAGTATTTT	CASSQDGLVGDTQYF
few	TRBJ2-5	15	TRBV27	TRBD1	TGTGCCAGCAGTTTATCGGACAGGCCTAGAGAGACCCAGTACTTC	CASSLSDRPRETQYF
NA	TRBJ2-1	16	TRBV6-2/TRBV6-3	TRBD2	TGTGCCGGCAGCCCACCCCTAGCGGGACCAAACTACGAGCAGTTCTTC	CAGSPPLAGPNYEQFF
few	TRBJ1-6	14	TRBV20-1	NA	TGCAGTGCGGGGAGGGTGTCAGGGGACTCACCCCTCCACTTT	CSAGRVSGDSPLHF
NA	TRBJ2-7	12	TRBV20-1	TRBD2	TGCAGTGTTAGCGGGGGGACCTACGAGCAGTACTTC	CSVSGGTYEQYF
NA	TRBJ2-7	15	TRBV10-3	NA	TGTGCCATCAGGAGAGGACGGCCGAATACCTACGAGCAGTACTTC	CAIRRGRPNTYEQYF
NA	TRBJ2-3	17	TRBV4-3	NA	TGCGCCAGCAGCCAAGAGCCCCGCGGGACAGCCACAGATACGCAGTATTTT	CASSQEPRGTATDTQYF
NA	TRBJ2-7	17	TRBV10-3	TRBD2	TGTGCCATCAGTGGTGCGACGACTAGCGGGAAGGGCTACGAGCAGTACTTC	CAISGATTSGKGYEQYF
few	TRBJ1-1	12	TRBV6-2/TRBV6-3	TRBD1	TGTGCCAGTAACAGGGGGAACACTGAAGCTTTCTTT	CASNRGNTEAFF
few	TRBJ1-1	12	TRBV3-1	TRBD1	TGTGCCAGCAGTCAGGGGGTTACTGAAGCTTTCTTT	CASSQGVTEAFF
few	TRBJ1-1	11	TRBV30	NA	TGTGCCTGGAGTGTAAACACTGAAGCTTTCTTT	CAWSVNTEAFF
few	TRBJ1-4	14	TRBV7-2	NA	TGTGCCAGCAGCTCGGGTGCAACTAATGAAAAACTGTTTTTT	CASSSGATNEKLFF
NA	TRBJ2-3	14	TRBV9	NA	TGTGCCAGCAGCGCAGACCCCGGTTCAGATACGCAGTATTTT	CASSADPGSDTQYF
NA	TRBJ2-7	15	TRBV6-1	NA	TGTGCCAGCAGCCCAGGTGGGGCAGGCCACTACGAGCAGTACTTC	CASSPGGAGHYEQYF
NA	TRBJ1-4	13	TRBV2	NA	TGTGCCAGCAGTGAAACCCGATTGAGGGAACTGTTTTTT	CASSETRLRELFF
NA	TRBJ2-3	19	TRBV28	TRBD2	TGTGCCAGCAGTTCCCTAACGGGGGGGCCGGACGGGTCCACAGATACGCAGTATTTT	CASSSLTGGPDGSTDTQYF
few	TRBJ2-1	11	TRBV6-5	NA	TGTGCCAGCAGGGCGGCTGGCGAGCAGTTCTTC	CASRAAGEQFF